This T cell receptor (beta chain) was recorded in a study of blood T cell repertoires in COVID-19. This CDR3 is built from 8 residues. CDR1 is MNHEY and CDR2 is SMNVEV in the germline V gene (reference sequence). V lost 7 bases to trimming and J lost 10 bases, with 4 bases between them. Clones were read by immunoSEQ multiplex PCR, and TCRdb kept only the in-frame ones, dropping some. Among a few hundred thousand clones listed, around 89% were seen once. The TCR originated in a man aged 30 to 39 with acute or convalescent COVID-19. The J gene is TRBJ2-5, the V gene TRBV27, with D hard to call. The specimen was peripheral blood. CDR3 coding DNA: TGTGCCAGCACAGTCCAGTACTTC. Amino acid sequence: CASTVQYF.